This is a list of T cell receptor beta chains from one sample in a study of blood T cell repertoires in COVID-19. Sequencing was performed with immunoSEQ multiplex PCR; in TCRdb, only in-frame clones are kept and a portion is missing. The sample yields some 160,000 clones, approximately 84% seen once. Sequenced material: peripheral blood. The receptors shown here come from a man between 65 and 79 years old with active or convalescent COVID-19. The CDR3 runs from the conserved cysteine through the conserved F or W. The D gene is left open where the match is weak. Where a row states a size, it is once, few, many or the class of an expanded clone; other rows omit it.

clone size	V gene	J gene	D gene	CDR3 protein	CDR3 DNA
NA	TRBV5-1	TRBJ1-5	TRBD1	CASSEWDSGPQHF	TGCGCCAGCAGCGAATGGGACAGTGGGCCCCAGCATTTT
NA	TRBV29-1	TRBJ1-3	NA	CSVPGAGNTIYF	TGCAGCGTTCCCGGGGCTGGAAACACCATATATTTT
once	TRBV28	TRBJ1-4	NA	CASSPPAGRKGEKLFF	TGTGCCAGCAGTCCCCCCGCGGGGAGGAAAGGCGAAAAACTGTTTTTT
once	TRBV18	TRBJ1-2	NA	CASSPPVGSAGDYGYTF	TGTGCCAGCTCACCACCTGTGGGCTCTGCGGGGGACTATGGCTACACCTTC
NA	TRBV5-1	TRBJ1-3	TRBD1	CASSTTGQAFSGNTIYF	TGCGCCAGCAGCACAACTGGACAGGCTTTCTCTGGAAACACCATATATTTT
few	TRBV7-2	TRBJ2-7	TRBD1	CASSTRTGGAYEQYF	TGTGCCAGCAGCACCCGGACAGGGGGTGCCTACGAGCAGTACTTC
once	TRBV27	TRBJ2-7	TRBD2	CASSLLLAGTYEQYF	TGTGCCAGCAGTTTATTACTAGCGGGGACCTACGAGCAGTACTTC
NA	TRBV30	TRBJ1-2	NA	CAWSVPRFYGYTF	TGTGCCTGGAGTGTACCCAGGTTCTATGGCTACACCTTC
NA	TRBV4-3	TRBJ1-1	TRBD1	CASSQDDRGQGRTEAFF	TGCGCCAGCAGCCAAGATGACAGGGGGCAGGGAAGGACTGAAGCTTTCTTT
NA	TRBV14	TRBJ2-7	NA	CASSQSPMRYEQYF	TGTGCCAGCAGCCAATCCCCGATGCGCTACGAGCAGTACTTC
few	TRBV18	TRBJ2-2	TRBD1	CASSRAGQGSTGELFF	TGTGCCAGCTCACGAGCGGGACAGGGGTCCACCGGGGAGCTGTTTTTT
NA	TRBV15	TRBJ2-7	NA	CATSRGQVFEQYF	TGTGCCACCAGCAGAGGACAGGTATTCGAGCAGTACTTC
few	TRBV30	TRBJ2-1	TRBD2	CAWTDRGGSNNEQFF	TGTGCCTGGACCGATCGGGGGGGCAGTAACAATGAGCAGTTCTTC
NA	TRBV5-1	TRBJ1-2	TRBD1	CASSLGQGSGGYTF	TGCGCCAGCAGCCTGGGACAGGGGAGCGGTGGCTACACCTTC